This record looks at one TCR beta chain sequence and its context. Its antigen is unidentified. The assay was immunoSEQ multiplex PCR, and TCRdb's table has in-frame clones only and misses some. Of 85,000 to 95,000 clones detected, approximately 89% appear once; the ten largest clones hold 0.33%. Per the germline V gene, CDR1 is SGDLS and CDR2 is YYNGEE. The CDR3 is 15 residues long. The ends lost 3 bases at V and 1 base at J; junction bases unmatched: 4. People who had autoimmune disease history or systemic immunosuppression were excluded. Blood was sampled at baseline, cycle 4 day 1, and cycle 7 day 1. The data originate from a study of OX40 agonist ivuxolimab in advanced cancers. Findings and caveats of the study: Antigens targeted by the expanded peripheral T cells were not determined.

The clonotype comes from an adult with an advanced solid tumor such as melanoma, head and neck, liver or kidney cancer. This specimen consisted of CD4+ or CD8+ T cells sorted from blood, obtained in a trial of the OX40 agonist ivuxolimab. The rearrangement uses TRBV9 and TRBJ1-3, with 7 bases matching TRBD1. CDR3 in DNA: TGTGCCAGCAGCGCACAGGGGACGTCTGGAAACACCATATATTTT. Protein sequence: CASSAQGTSGNTIYF.